The 8 T cell receptor beta chains in this list originate from one sample, sequenced in a study of blood T cell repertoires in COVID-19. Sequencing used immunoSEQ multiplex PCR; TCRdb keeps in-frame clones, though not all of them. This table holds roughly 330,000 clones, 75% to 90% found once. Material for sequencing was PBMCs or T cells enriched from blood (not recorded which). The receptor set was obtained from a young man who had recovered from COVID-19.

The chain recombines TRBV25-1 with TRBJ1-5, with D possibly matching TRBD1 (6 bases). This CDR3 comprises 12 residues. Trimming removed 9 bases from V and 9 bases from J, with 15 bases in between. Germline values: CDR1 MGHDK, CDR2 SYGVNS. The CDR3 sequence is CASHRVFRPQHF. The CDR3 DNA reads as TGTGCCAGTCACAGGGTCTTTAGGCCCCAGCATTTT.

CDR3 nucleotides: TGCGCCAGCAGTGAGGTAGGGGGCGCAAATACGCAGTATTTT. Translated: CASSEVGGANTQYF. V usage is TRBV10-2 and J usage is TRBJ2-3, with TRBD1 identical over 7 bases. Looked up from germline, CDR1 is WSHSY and CDR2 is SAAADI. CDR3 size: 14 residues. V gave up 2 bases and J gave up 7 bases; unmatched junction bases: 6.

This clone was detected once. This sequence joins TRBV13 and TRBJ2-1; 9 positions agree with TRBD2. With V trimmed by 2 bases and J by 6 bases, 5 bases remained unmatched. CDR1 and CDR2 from the germline V gene are PRHDT and FYEKMQ (reference sequence). CDR3 length: 15 amino acids. CDR3 region: CASSLMRGGINEQFF. The CDR3 DNA is TGTGCCAGCAGCTTAATGCGGGGGGGTATCAATGAGCAGTTCTTC.

This chain joins TRBV7-6 and TRBJ1-6, with D uncertain. The CDR3 totals 15 residues. V lost 1 base, J lost 5 bases, and 9 bases lay in between. The germline V gene has CDR1 SGHVS and CDR2 FNYEAQ. The CDR3 DNA is TGTGCCAGCAGCTTAGGCGCGGATAATAATTCACCCCTCCACTTT. Translation gives CASSLGADNNSPLHF.

The rearrangement links TRBV24-1 to TRBJ2-3; 11 nucleotides align to TRBD1. Germline V gene data show CDR1 as KGHDR and CDR2 as SFDVKD. The CDR3 sequence is 18 residues long. V lost 1 base, J lost 4 bases, and 9 bases stayed unmatched. CDR3 in DNA: TGTGCCACCAGTGATTTCCCCGGACAGGGGGCCGAAGCAGATACGCAGTATTTT. Translation gives CATSDFPGQGAEADTQYF.

The chain is built from TRBV2 and TRBJ2-1, with 13 bases identical to TRBD2. Germline V lookup: CDR1 SNHLY, CDR2 FYNNEI. The CDR3 is made up of 15 amino acids. J lost 8 bases, V lost 6 bases, and 7 bases had no gene match. The CDR3 DNA reads as TGTGCCAGCAGCCGCACTAGCGGGGGGGCGGATGAGCAGTTCTTC. The encoded protein is CASSRTSGGADEQFF.

This clone was counted between two and nine times. The V call is TRBV7-9, the J call TRBJ2-5, with D possibly being TRBD2 (5 bases). Trimming stripped 2 bases from V and 3 bases from J, with 13 bases between. Germline CDR1 SEHNR, CDR2 FQNEAQ (reference sequence). The CDR3 is 15 residues long. The CDR3 spells CASSLLVGLKETQYF. In DNA form, the CDR3 reads TGTGCCAGCAGCTTATTGGTAGGACTTAAAGAGACCCAGTACTTC.

This chain joins TRBV7-8 and TRBJ2-3; D is perhaps TRBD1 (5 bases). The CDR3 sequence is 14 residues long. Trimming took 3 bases from V and 1 from J, leaving 8 bases between them. Germline lookup yields CDR1 SGHVS and CDR2 FQNEAQ. CDR3 bases: TGTGCCAGCAGCTTGGCAGGGCGCACAGATACGCAGTATTTT. Translating it yields CASSLAGRTDTQYF. Full variable domain (rest looked up from reference TRBV7-8 and TRBJ2-3): GAGVSQSPRYKVAKRGQDVALRCDPISGHVSLFWYQQALGQGPEFLTYFQNEAQLDKSGLPSDRFFAERPEGSVSTLKIQRTQQEDSAVYLCASSLAGRTDTQYFGPGTRLTVL.